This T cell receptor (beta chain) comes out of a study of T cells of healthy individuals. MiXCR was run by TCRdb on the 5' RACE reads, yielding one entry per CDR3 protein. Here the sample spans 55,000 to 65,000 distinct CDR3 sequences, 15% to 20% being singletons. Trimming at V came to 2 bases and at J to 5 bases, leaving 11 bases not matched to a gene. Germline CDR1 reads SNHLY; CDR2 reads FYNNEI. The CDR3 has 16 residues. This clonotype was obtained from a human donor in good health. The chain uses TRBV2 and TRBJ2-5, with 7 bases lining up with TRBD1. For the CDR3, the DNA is TGTGCCAGCAGTGAATCCCCCGACAGGGCTGACGAGACCCAGTACTTC. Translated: CASSESPDRADETQYF.